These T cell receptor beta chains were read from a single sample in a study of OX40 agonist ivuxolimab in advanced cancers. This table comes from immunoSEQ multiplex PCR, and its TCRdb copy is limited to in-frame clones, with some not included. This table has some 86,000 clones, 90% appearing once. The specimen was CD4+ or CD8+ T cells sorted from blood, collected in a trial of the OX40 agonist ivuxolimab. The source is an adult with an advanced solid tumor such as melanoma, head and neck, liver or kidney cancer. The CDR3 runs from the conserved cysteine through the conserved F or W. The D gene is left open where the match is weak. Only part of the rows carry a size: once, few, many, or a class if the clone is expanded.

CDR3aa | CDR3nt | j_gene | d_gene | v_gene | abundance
CASSPPKGMRDTGELFF | TGTGCCAGCTCACCACCGAAGGGGATGCGGGACACCGGGGAGCTGTTTTTT | TRBJ2-2 | . | TRBV18 | .
CASSVSTGGQETQYF | TGTGCCAGCAGTGTATCGACAGGGGGGCAAGAGACCCAGTACTTC | TRBJ2-5 | TRBD1 | TRBV28 | .
CASSDRRSSGNTIYF | TGCGCCAGCAGTGACAGGCGGAGCTCTGGAAACACCATATATTTT | TRBJ1-3 | . | TRBV10-2 | .
CASSYRGGELFF | TGTGCCAGCAGTTACCGAGGCGGGGAGCTGTTTTTT | TRBJ2-2 | . | TRBV6-5 | once
CASRAGQNQETQYF | TGTGCCAGCAGAGCGGGACAAAACCAAGAGACCCAGTACTTC | TRBJ2-5 | . | TRBV5-5 | .
CATSRPVGAGGIYNEQFF | TGTGCCACCAGCAGGCCGGTGGGGGCGGGGGGGATCTACAATGAGCAGTTCTTC | TRBJ2-1 | TRBD2 | TRBV15 | .
CASSLAGGLTDTQYF | TGTGCCAGCAGTTTGGCGGGGGGGTTGACAGATACGCAGTATTTT | TRBJ2-3 | TRBD2 | TRBV6-5 | once
CAWIRGERNYGYTF | TGTGCCTGGATACGGGGGGAGCGCAACTATGGCTACACCTTC | TRBJ1-2 | . | TRBV30 | .
CASQGGHATNEKLFF | TGTGCCTCCCAGGGGGGGCATGCAACTAATGAAAAACTGTTTTTT | TRBJ1-4 | TRBD1 | TRBV28 | .
CASSSGWAGGSTGANVLTF | TGCGCCAGCAGTTCCGGCTGGGCAGGGGGATCCACTGGGGCCAACGTCCTGACTTTC | TRBJ2-6 | TRBD1 | TRBV5-1 | .
CASSEGTGGTDTQYF | TGTGCCAGCTCCGAGGGAACAGGGGGGACAGATACGCAGTATTTT | TRBJ2-3 | TRBD1 | TRBV2 | .
CASSWGQGTLSYNEQFF | TGTGCCAGCAGCTGGGGACAGGGGACCCTCTCCTACAATGAGCAGTTCTTC | TRBJ2-1 | TRBD1 | TRBV5-8 | .
CANKRTAEGYTF | TGTGCCAACAAGAGGACAGCCGAGGGCTACACCTTC | TRBJ1-2 | . | TRBV6-1 | .